The 27 T cell receptor beta chains below come from one sample, sequenced in a study of blood T cell repertoires in COVID-19. Here immunoSEQ multiplex PCR was the method, and the copy in TCRdb shows in-frame clones only, minus some. The table records about 250,000 clones, about nine tenths of them present only once. The sequencing input was PBMCs or T cells enriched from blood (not recorded which). Receptors originate from a woman aged 45-60 years who had recovered from COVID-19.

J is TRBJ2-3 and V is TRBV18; D call uncertain. The CDR3 loop spans 13 amino acids. V shed 6 bases and J shed 0 bases, with 7 bases lying between them. Germline CDR1 reads KGHSH; CDR2 reads LQKENI. The CDR3 protein is CASSPQSTDTQYF. The CDR3 DNA is TGTGCCAGCTCCCCCCAAAGCACAGATACGCAGTATTTT.

V and J are TRBV28 and TRBJ1-5, with D hard to call. CDR3 length equals 15 residues. Germline CDR1 reads MDHEN; CDR2 reads SYDVKM. Trimming stripped 5 bases from V and 6 bases from J, with 17 bases between. The DNA of the CDR3 is TGTGCCAGCAGTCCAAGAGGGAAGGGCAGTCAGCCCCAGCATTTT. As protein: CASSPRGKGSQPQHF.

The V and J genes are TRBV2 and TRBJ2-3, with 7 bases fitting TRBD2. Germline-derived CDR1 and CDR2 are SNHLY and FYNNEI. CDR3 length: 13 residues. Trimming took 8 bases from V and 3 from J; bases not matched to a gene: 5. CDR3 coding DNA: TGTGCCAGCCAGAGCGGGAATACAGATACGCAGTATTTT. It translates to CASQSGNTDTQYF.

The rearrangement links TRBV2 to TRBJ2-3; 10 bases agree with TRBD1. V lost 7 bases, J lost 3 bases, and 7 bases stayed unmatched. The germline gives CDR1 SNHLY, CDR2 FYNNEI. The CDR3 has 15 amino acids. Here the CDR3 DNA reads TGTGCCAGCAAGCCGGGACAGGGGTCGACAGATACGCAGTATTTT. Protein product: CASKPGQGSTDTQYF.

The rearrangement links TRBV28 to TRBJ2-7, with D maybe TRBD1 (5 bases). V shed 6 bases and J shed 3 bases, with 9 bases lying between them. Germline CDR1 MDHEN, CDR2 SYDVKM. The CDR3 extends over 12 amino acids. CDR3 sequence reads: CASSRQIYEQYF. The CDR3 nucleotides are TGTGCCAGCAGCCGACAGATCTACGAGCAGTACTTC.

The chain links TRBV24-1 to TRBJ2-1; weak D call: TRBD2 (6 bases). CDR1 and CDR2 from the germline V gene are KGHDR and SFDVKD. V was pared by 4 bases and J by 10 bases, with 22 bases between. This CDR3 contains 16 residues. The CDR3 bases are TGTGCCACCAGTGAGGTTGAGGGTAGCGGCCGAAAAGAGCAGTTCTTC. It yields the protein CATSEVEGSGRKEQFF.

As regards this clone: A read error may account for a junction end that differs from germline. The chain joins TRBV20-1 to TRBJ1-6, with 7 bases fitting TRBD1. The germline CDR1 and CDR2 sequences are DFQATT and SNEGSKA (reference sequence). This CDR3 spans 11 amino acids. The CDR3 region has the DNA TGCAGTGCTAGAGGCTACGGACAGGCTCTTTTT. Translated: CSARGYGQALF.

The CDR3 loop reads CASSLSRESEEGYTF. The CDR3 DNA follows: TGTGCCAGCAGCTTATCGAGAGAATCTGAGGAGGGCTACACCTTC. This chain joins TRBV13 and TRBJ1-2; D is uncertain. Trimming pared 2 bases from V and 8 bases from J, leaving 18 bases between. Germline CDR1 PRHDT, CDR2 FYEKMQ (reference sequence). This CDR3 has 15 amino acids.

Notes on this clone: Other DNA sequences from this sample encode an identical CDR3 as well. The chain couples TRBV27 to TRBJ1-4; D gene unclear. This CDR3 has 12 amino acids. V shed 3 bases and J shed 4 bases, with 3 bases lying between them. Germline V gene sequence: CDR1 MNHEY, CDR2 SMNVEV (reference sequence). The CDR3 DNA reads as TGTGCCAGCAGTTTCCTTAATGAAAAACTGTTTTTT. It specifies CASSFLNEKLFF.

This clone was counted between two and nine times. CDR3 in amino acids: CSVLAGGARYEQYF. The CDR3, as DNA: TGCAGCGTCCTTGCAGGGGGCGCGAGGTACGAGCAGTACTTC. The chain couples TRBV29-1 to TRBJ2-7; 8 bases agree with TRBD1. The J segment lost 4 bases and the V segment lost 6 bases, leaving 11 bases of the junction unmatched. CDR3 length equals 14 residues. CDR1 and CDR2 (germline): SQVTM, ANQGSEA.

The chain uses TRBV10-3 and TRBJ2-1; D uncertain. This CDR3 is built from 18 residues. With 3 bases removed from V and 0 bases from J, the gap between germline ends came to 18 bases. Germline V lookup: CDR1 ENHRY, CDR2 SYGVKD. The CDR3 bases are TGTGCCATCAGTGACCCGGCCAATGCGGAAAGCTCCTACAATGAGCAGTTCTTC. Its translation: CAISDPANAESSYNEQFF.

The chain carries TRBV2 and TRBJ1-2; TRBD1 agrees at 10 bases. The V segment lost 6 bases and the J segment 5 bases; nucleotides outside the gene matches: 9. Germline V CDR1 and CDR2: SNHLY, FYNNEI. The CDR3 is 15 amino acids. The CDR3 is CASRARQGALYGYTF. CDR3 coding DNA: TGTGCCAGCAGAGCCAGACAGGGGGCATTGTATGGCTACACCTTC.

The J gene is TRBJ2-7, the V gene TRBV3-1 (or the pseudogene TRBV3-2); no clear D gene. Germline V gene sequence: CDR1 LGHDT, CDR2 YNNKEL (reference sequence). The V and J ends lost 0 bases and 0 bases respectively, with 12 bases between them. This CDR3 comprises 16 residues. In DNA form, the CDR3 reads TGTGCCAGCAGCCAAGATCGAGGAGCGCGCTCCTACGAGCAGTACTTC. Protein sequence: CASSQDRGARSYEQYF.

This clone was observed once. The chain combines TRBV11-2 with TRBJ2-3, with 8 bases aligning to TRBD2. Trimming took 5 bases from V and 5 from J; bases not matched to a gene: 6. This CDR3 has 14 amino acids. Germline lookup yields CDR1 SGHAT and CDR2 FQNNGV. The CDR3 region is CASSIKRELDTQYF. In nucleotides, the CDR3 is TGTGCCAGCAGCATCAAGCGGGAGTTAGATACGCAGTATTTT.

J is TRBJ1-2 and V is TRBV15; weak D call: TRBD1 (5 bases). From germline, CDR1 is LNHNV and CDR2 YYDKDF (reference sequence). The CDR3 covers 14 residues. Trimming shortened V by 1 base and J by 6 bases, and 12 bases separated the two germline ends. The CDR3 is CATSRAPTVNGYTF. As DNA, the CDR3 is TGTGCCACCAGCAGAGCTCCGACAGTAAATGGCTACACCTTC.

The rearrangement links TRBV19 to TRBJ1-5, with D possibly matching TRBD1 (6 bases). The germline CDR1 and CDR2 sequences are LNHDA and SQIVND (reference sequence). V lost 5 bases and J 0 bases, leaving 20 bases between the germline ends. This CDR3 has 18 residues. The chain's CDR3 is CASSVGTLGFDSNQPQHF. The CDR3 nucleotides read TGTGCCAGTAGTGTCGGGACACTAGGTTTTGATAGCAATCAGCCCCAGCATTTT.

CDR3 coding DNA: TGCAGCGTTAGTAGGGACAGAGTTTTCTATGGCTACACCTTC. Amino acids: CSVSRDRVFYGYTF. V usage is TRBV29-1 and J usage is TRBJ1-2; 7 nucleotides agree with TRBD1. V dropped 5 bases and J dropped 4; count of bases not matched to a gene: 10. Germline CDR1 is SQVTM and CDR2 is ANQGSEA. This CDR3 has 14 residues.

This clone was observed a single time. The chain links TRBV5-1 to TRBJ2-7, with D uncertain. The CDR3 has 13 residues. Germline values: CDR1 SGHRS, CDR2 YFSETQ. Deletions cut 0 bases from V and 2 bases from J, with 6 bases between. The CDR3 coding sequence is TGCGCCAGCAGCTTGGGTCCAACCTACGAGCAGTACTTC. It yields the protein CASSLGPTYEQYF.

The rearrangement uses TRBV2 and TRBJ2-3; 7 nucleotides agree with TRBD1. Germline CDR1 is SNHLY and CDR2 is FYNNEI. The CDR3 runs 15 residues. V shed 3 bases and J 2 bases; nucleotides not matched to a gene: 5. The CDR3, as DNA: TGTGCCAGCAGTGATAGCAGGGGGTTCACAGATACGCAGTATTTT. This sequence encodes CASSDSRGFTDTQYF.

CDR3: CATDPHPLPGNTEAFF. CDR3 sequence (DNA): TGTGCCACCGACCCCCACCCCTTACCAGGGAACACTGAAGCTTTCTTT. V and J are TRBV24-1 and TRBJ1-1; D is unresolved. Germline CDR1 and CDR2: KGHDR and SFDVKD. CDR3 length: 16 residues. Trimming took 9 bases from V and 1 from J, leaving 20 bases between them.

V and J are TRBV6-5 and TRBJ1-5, with no clear D. CDR3 length equals 12 residues. CDR1 and CDR2 from the germline V gene are MNHEY and SVGAGI. Trimming took off 6 bases at V and 9 bases at J, with 12 bases between the two ends. The DNA of the CDR3 is TGTGCCAGCAGACAGACGGGAACGCCCCAGCATTTT. Translating it yields CASRQTGTPQHF.

The chain links TRBV7-2 to TRBJ2-4; TRBD1 matches 7 bases. CDR1 SGHTA and CDR2 FQGNSA come from the germline V gene. The V segment lost 5 bases and the J segment 6 bases; nucleotides outside the gene matches: 7. The CDR3 consists of 14 residues. As DNA, the CDR3 is TGTGCCAGCAGCCTCTCCCGACAGGGAAACATTCAGTACTTC. Protein product: CASSLSRQGNIQYF.

In its sample, this clone was seen a few times. V is TRBV24-1 and J is TRBJ2-5, with D possibly matching TRBD1 (6 bases). The CDR3 contains 14 residues. Trimming pared 7 bases from V and 2 bases from J, leaving 13 bases between. Germline V CDR1 and CDR2: KGHDR, SFDVKD. The chain's CDR3 is CATSKTGQQETQYF. For the CDR3, the DNA is TGTGCCACCAGCAAAACAGGGCAGCAAGAGACCCAGTACTTC.

The V and J genes are TRBV7-2 and TRBJ2-7; 7 nucleotides match TRBD1. Looked up from germline, CDR1 is SGHTA and CDR2 is FQGNSA. Unmatched junction bases numbered 10, after V lost 5 bases and J lost 3 bases. CDR3 length: 15 residues. The CDR3 bases are TGTGCCAGCAGCCTAAGACAGGGAAGTAACTACGAGCAGTACTTC. It translates to CASSLRQGSNYEQYF.

This clone was recorded a few times. The CDR3: CASSLGQGNEQFF. The CDR3 DNA follows: TGTGCCAGCAGCTTAGGACAGGGGAATGAGCAGTTCTTC. The rearrangement joins TRBV7-6 to TRBJ2-1, with 8 bases that match TRBD1. Germline lookup yields CDR1 SGHVS and CDR2 FNYEAQ. The length of the CDR3 is 13 residues. Trimming took 1 base from V and 7 from J; bases not matched to a gene: 0.

This chain connects TRBV28 to TRBJ2-7, with 10 bases aligning to TRBD2. Germline trimming cut 6 bases from V and 2 bases from J; bases unmatched to any gene: 7. CDR3 length equals 15 residues. In germline, CDR1 is MDHEN, CDR2 SYDVKM. DNA for the CDR3: TGTGCCAGCAGCCTACCTAGCGGGGGCACCTACGAGCAGTACTTC. Protein product: CASSLPSGGTYEQYF.

This clone was detected once. This chain joins TRBV28 and TRBJ1-4, with 10 bases lining up with TRBD1. V dropped 2 bases and J dropped 5; count of bases not matched to a gene: 11. The germline V gene has CDR1 MDHEN and CDR2 SYDVKM. CDR3 length: 18 amino acids. The CDR3 DNA is TGTGCCAGCAGTTTAGGGGACAGGGGCGTCTCGGGCAATGAAAAACTGTTTTTT. Its translation: CASSLGDRGVSGNEKLFF.